The 5 T cell receptor beta chains presented below share a single source sample, sequenced in a study of cytomegalovirus exposure and HLA in healthy donors. This PCR relied on a set of 60 Vbeta primers and 13 Jbeta primers. The protocol was immunoSEQ multiplex PCR, while the TCRdb copy is restricted to in-frame clones and leaves out a portion. The sample yields roughly 170,000 clones, less than 90% seen once. Material: PBMCs. The receptor set was obtained from a man between 25 and 39 years old in good health and CMV-seronegative.

The rearrangement uses TRBV5-1 and TRBJ2-7; 9 positions match TRBD1. V trimming: 4 bases; J trimming: 6 bases; junction bases outside the gene matches: 14. The CDR3 is made up of 16 amino acids. Germline CDR1 and CDR2: SGHRS and YFSETQ. CDR3 region: CASSRGVPGQGFEQYF. The CDR3 DNA sequence: TGCGCCAGCAGCCGAGGGGTTCCGGGACAGGGTTTCGAGCAGTACTTC.

The genes are TRBV6-5 and TRBJ2-7; a weak D match, TRBD2 (6 bases). This CDR3 is 15 amino acids long. The germline V gene encodes CDR1 MNHEY and CDR2 SVGAGI. V lost 0 bases and J lost 4, with 13 bases in between. CDR3 residues: CASSYSLAVPYEQYF. The CDR3 DNA reads TGTGCCAGCAGTTACTCGTTAGCGGTTCCTTACGAGCAGTACTTC.

The J gene is TRBJ2-7, the V gene TRBV6-5, with TRBD1 matching over 9 bases. Germline V gene sequence: CDR1 MNHEY, CDR2 SVGAGI. This CDR3 spans 15 amino acids. Trimming cost V 2 bases and J 7 bases; bases outside gene matches: 9. Here the CDR3 reads CASSYPGTGLLEQYF. The CDR3 DNA reads as TGTGCCAGCAGTTACCCCGGGACAGGGCTCTTGGAGCAGTACTTC.

The chain uses TRBV9 and TRBJ2-7; 7 bases are a match to TRBD2. V gave up 0 bases and J gave up 0 bases; unmatched junction bases: 9. Germline values: CDR1 SGDLS, CDR2 YYNGEE. This CDR3 spans 17 amino acids. CDR3 residues: CASSVGLGGGSSYEQYF. CDR3 in DNA: TGTGCCAGCAGCGTAGGCCTGGGGGGAGGGTCCTCCTACGAGCAGTACTTC. Using reference TRBV9 and TRBJ2-7 for the parts outside the CDR3, the full variable domain is DSGVTQTPKHLITATGQRVTLRCSPRSGDLSVYWYQQSLDQGLQFLIQYYNGEERAKGNILERFSAQQFPDLHSELNLSSLELGDSALYFCASSVGLGGGSSYEQYFGPGTRLTVT.

The chain employs TRBV7-3 and TRBJ2-3, with 10 positions matching TRBD2. Germline lookup yields CDR1 SGHTA and CDR2 FQGTGA. The CDR3 spans 17 residues. The V segment lost 2 bases and the J segment 4 bases; nucleotides outside the gene matches: 9. The CDR3 sequence is CASSLWGAGGPADTQYF. Written as DNA, the CDR3 is TGTGCCAGCAGCTTATGGGGAGCGGGAGGGCCGGCAGATACGCAGTATTTT. Combining the CDR3 with reference TRBV7-3 and TRBJ2-3 gives the whole variable domain GAGVSQTPSNKVTEKGKYVELRCDPISGHTALYWYRQSLGQGPEFLIYFQGTGAADDSGLPNDRFFAVRPEGSVSTLKIQRTERGDSAVYLCASSLWGAGGPADTQYFGPGTRLTVL.